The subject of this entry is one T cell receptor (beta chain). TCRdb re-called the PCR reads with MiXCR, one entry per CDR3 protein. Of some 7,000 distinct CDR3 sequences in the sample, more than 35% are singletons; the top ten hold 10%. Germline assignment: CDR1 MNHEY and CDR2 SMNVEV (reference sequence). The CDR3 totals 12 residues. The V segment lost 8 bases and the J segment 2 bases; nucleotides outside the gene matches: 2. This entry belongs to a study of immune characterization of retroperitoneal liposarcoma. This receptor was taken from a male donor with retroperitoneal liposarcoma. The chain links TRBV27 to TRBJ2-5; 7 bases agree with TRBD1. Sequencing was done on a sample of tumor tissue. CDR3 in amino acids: CASWDRQETQYF. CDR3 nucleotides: TGTGCCAGCTGGGACAGACAAGAGACCCAGTACTTC.